These 23 T cell receptor beta chains originate from one sample sequenced in a study of vaccination effects on CD4 cells after COVID-19. Produced via immunoSEQ multiplex PCR; TCRdb's table is partial and in-frame only. The table includes about 50,000 clones, 65% to 75% detected once. For these receptors, no antigen is known. Before sequencing took place, the ViraFEST assay used viral peptide pools to expand antigen-specific CD4+ T cells. After more than 9 days in culture, the CD4+ T cells were isolated. Either the mRNA-1273 or the BNT162b2 vaccine was given to participants as two doses. Sample: CD4+ T cells from PBMCs cultured with HCoV-OC43 spike peptides, taken after COVID-19 vaccination. The subset: HCoV-OC43 spike overlapping peptide pool stimulation. Receptor source: a human donor who received a COVID-19 vaccine.

This rearrangement joins TRBV11-2 to TRBJ2-3; 15 bases fit TRBD2. Germline values: CDR1 SGHAT, CDR2 FQNNGV. This CDR3 spans 16 amino acids. V trimming: 5 bases; J trimming: 4 bases; junction bases outside the gene matches: 4. The CDR3 protein is CASSRRTSGGADTQYF. The CDR3, as DNA: TGTGCCAGCAGCCGCCGGACTAGCGGGGGGGCAGATACGCAGTATTTT.

This sequence joins TRBV7-2 and TRBJ2-7; 9 bases align to TRBD1. CDR1 and CDR2 from the germline V gene are SGHTA and FQGNSA. J gave up 5 bases and V 1 base, and 12 bases lay outside the gene matches. The CDR3 is 17 amino acids. The CDR3 here is CASSLVGQDRGLHEQYF. DNA for the CDR3: TGTGCCAGCAGCTTAGTGGGTCAGGACAGGGGTCTCCACGAGCAGTACTTC.

The rearrangement uses TRBV2 and TRBJ1-1; TRBD1 is a possible D gene (5 bases). Germline values: CDR1 SNHLY, CDR2 FYNNEI. Deletions cut 4 bases from V and 0 bases from J, with 12 bases between. CDR3 size: 15 residues. CDR3 bases: TGTGCCAGCAGTGGAGGGGAGGGCATGAACACTGAAGCTTTCTTT. It translates to CASSGGEGMNTEAFF.

The rearrangement uses TRBV9 and TRBJ2-3; D remains unclear. The germline gives CDR1 SGDLS, CDR2 YYNGEE. CDR3 length: 14 amino acids. Trimming removed 3 bases from V and 0 bases from J, with 8 bases in between. The CDR3: CASSGFPSTDTQYF. CDR3 nucleotide sequence: TGTGCCAGCAGCGGGTTCCCTAGCACAGATACGCAGTATTTT.

The chain recombines TRBV12-3 or TRBV12-4 with TRBJ2-7, with 8 bases lining up with TRBD1. This CDR3 has 13 amino acids. V lost 7 bases to trimming and J lost 7 bases; unmatched junction nucleotides: 9. CDR3: CASNIDRGWEQYF. CDR3 DNA sequence: TGTGCCAGCAACATTGACAGGGGTTGGGAGCAGTACTTC.

The gene calls are TRBV7-2 and TRBJ2-5, with TRBD1 matching over 8 bases. There are 13 residues in the CDR3. The V gene end was trimmed by 5 bases and the J gene end by 9 bases; junction bases not matched to a gene: 8. Germline values: CDR1 SGHTA, CDR2 FQGNSA. The CDR3: CASSPDRAGSQYF. CDR3 DNA sequence: TGTGCCAGCAGCCCGGACAGGGCGGGATCCCAGTACTTC.

The chain employs TRBV28 and TRBJ1-2; D possibly corresponds to TRBD1 (6 bases). Germline CDR1 reads MDHEN; CDR2 reads SYDVKM. The CDR3 totals 23 residues. V was cut by 7 bases and J by 4 bases, with 43 bases left in between. The CDR3 loop reads CASKGSFVPGPRGTRAIFYGYTF. Written as DNA, the CDR3 is TGTGCCAGCAAAGGGAGTTTTGTGCCGGGTCCAAGGGGGACACGCGCTATATTCTATGGCTACACCTTC.

This clone was picked up one time. V is TRBV3-1 (or the pseudogene TRBV3-2) and J is TRBJ2-3; a possible D gene is TRBD2 (5 bases). The germline V gene encodes CDR1 LGHDT and CDR2 YNNKEL (reference sequence). The ends were cut back, 1 base at V and 4 bases at J, with 9 bases in the middle. This CDR3 has 14 residues. CDR3 bases: TGTGCCAGCAGCCAAGGGCTAGCATCAGATACGCAGTATTTT. Its translation: CASSQGLASDTQYF.

The chain recombines TRBV19 with TRBJ1-4; D uncertain. Germline V gene lookup returns CDR1 LNHDA and CDR2 SQIVND (reference sequence). The CDR3 consists of 14 residues. V shed 1 base and J shed 4 bases, with 7 bases lying between them. Here the CDR3 reads CASSIAALNEKLFF. The CDR3 DNA reads TGTGCCAGTAGTATAGCAGCCCTTAATGAAAAACTGTTTTTT.

This clone was seen only a few times. V usage is TRBV7-9 and J usage is TRBJ2-1; 13 bases map to TRBD2. Germline V gene lookup returns CDR1 SEHNR and CDR2 FQNEAQ (reference sequence). The CDR3 is 17 amino acids. The V segment lost 1 base and the J segment 3 bases; nucleotides outside the gene matches: 3. The CDR3 sequence: CASSLGGTSGVYNEQFF. Here the CDR3 DNA reads TGTGCCAGCAGCTTAGGGGGGACTAGCGGGGTCTACAATGAGCAGTTCTTC.

V gene TRBV9 combines with J gene TRBJ2-1; 9 positions agree with TRBD1. V shed 3 bases and J 7 bases; nucleotides not matched to a gene: 8. CDR3 size: 15 residues. CDR1 is SGDLS and CDR2 is YYNGEE in the germline V gene. As DNA, the CDR3 is TGTGCCAGCAGCGCATTCCGGGACAGGGTAAATGAGCAGTTCTTC. Protein sequence: CASSAFRDRVNEQFF.

The chain employs TRBV2 and TRBJ2-5, with D unclear. Between the trimmed V and J ends, which lost 8 bases and 5 bases, there was a span of 12 bases. Germline CDR1 and CDR2: SNHLY and FYNNEI. The CDR3 consists of 12 residues. As DNA, the CDR3 is TGTGCCAGCGAGTTAGCCCCGGAGACCCAGTACTTC. Amino acids: CASELAPETQYF.

The V and J genes are TRBV10-3 and TRBJ2-2; no clear D gene. V was clipped by 7 bases and J by 7 bases, with 10 bases between them. This CDR3 is built from 12 residues. Per the germline V gene, CDR1 is ENHRY and CDR2 is SYGVKD. The CDR3 nucleotides are TGTGCCATCATGGATAGGTACGGGGAGCTGTTTTTT. It specifies CAIMDRYGELFF.

The chain links TRBV3-1 (or the pseudogene TRBV3-2) to TRBJ2-2, with D hard to call. This CDR3 region has 14 residues. Germline V gene data show CDR1 as LGHDT and CDR2 as YNNKEL (reference sequence). Trimming cost V 0 bases and J 7 bases, with 9 bases left between them. The CDR3 spells CASSQDQTGGELFF. CDR3 DNA: TGTGCCAGCAGCCAAGATCAGACTGGCGGGGAGCTGTTTTTT.

The rearrangement links TRBV5-1 to TRBJ1-3; D not resolved. The germline V gene has CDR1 SGHRS and CDR2 YFSETQ. The CDR3 length is 16 residues. Trimming cost V 4 bases and J 0 bases, with 14 bases left between them. CDR3 coding DNA: TGCGCCAGCAGCAAGGAAGCAGGTTTCTCTGGAAACACCATATATTTT. Protein product: CASSKEAGFSGNTIYF.

This rearrangement joins TRBV6-4 to TRBJ2-7, with 9 bases matching TRBD1. The V gene's germline CDR1 is MRHNA and CDR2 SNTAGT. The CDR3 is 14 amino acids. Unmatched junction bases numbered 4, after V lost 6 bases and J lost 1 base. CDR3 in amino acids: CASSRQGGSYEQYF. The DNA of the CDR3 is TGTGCCAGCAGCCGACAGGGGGGATCCTACGAGCAGTACTTC.

V usage is TRBV6-1 and J usage is TRBJ1-2, with D possibly TRBD1 on 6 matching bases. V shed 2 bases and J shed 5 bases, with 6 bases lying between them. This CDR3 is 12 amino acids long. CDR1 and CDR2 (germline): MNHNS, SASEGT. This chain's CDR3 is CASSETGYGYTF. The DNA of the CDR3 is TGTGCCAGCAGTGAAACAGGGTATGGCTACACCTTC.

V gene TRBV4-2 combines with J gene TRBJ2-2, with D possibly TRBD2 on 6 matching bases. Trimming left V 1 base short and J 5 bases short, with 20 bases between. The CDR3 consists of 18 residues. The V gene's germline CDR1 is LGHNA and CDR2 YNFKEQ. CDR3: CASSQGAGWRDGTGELFF. The CDR3 nucleotides read TGTGCCAGCAGCCAAGGAGCGGGTTGGAGGGACGGAACCGGGGAGCTGTTTTTT.

There are a few counts of this clone. The chain employs TRBV20-1 and TRBJ2-5; D not certain. The CDR3 runs 14 residues. V lost 3 bases and J 0 bases, leaving 11 bases between the germline ends. Germline CDR1 DFQATT, CDR2 SNEGSKA (reference sequence). For the CDR3, the DNA is TGCAGTGCTAGTTTGGCTGGGTACCAAGAGACCCAGTACTTC. Protein sequence: CSASLAGYQETQYF.

V is TRBV6-5 and J is TRBJ1-2; 9 nucleotides agree with TRBD1. This CDR3 region has 15 residues. The germline V gene encodes CDR1 MNHEY and CDR2 SVGAGI. V lost 4 bases to trimming and J lost 4 bases; unmatched junction nucleotides: 7. CDR3 loop: CASSLRTGVGYGYTF. In DNA form, the CDR3 reads TGTGCCAGCAGTTTAAGGACAGGGGTTGGCTATGGCTACACCTTC.

The count of this clone is one. This chain joins TRBV5-1 and TRBJ2-7, with D perhaps TRBD1 (6 bases). Looked up from germline, CDR1 is SGHRS and CDR2 is YFSETQ. Trimming left V 5 bases short and J 1 base short, with 13 bases between. The length of the CDR3 is 14 residues. CDR3: CASRYQGRSYEQYF. The CDR3, as DNA: TGCGCCAGCAGGTACCAGGGGCGTTCCTACGAGCAGTACTTC.

A few counts support this clone. The chain has TRBV14 and TRBJ1-3; no clear D gene. Germline V gene sequence: CDR1 SGHDN, CDR2 FVKESK. The CDR3 extends over 13 amino acids. V was clipped by 9 bases and J by 1 base, with 10 bases between them. In DNA, the CDR3 is TGTGCCAGTGGTTTAAGGTCTGGAAACACCATATATTTT. Translated, it gives CASGLRSGNTIYF. Filled out from reference TRBV14 and TRBJ1-3, the complete variable domain reads EAGVTQFPSHSVIEKGQTVTLRCDPISGHDNLYWYRRVMGKEIKFLLHFVKESKQDESGMPNNRFLAERTGGTYSTLKVQPAELEDSGVYFCASGLRSGNTIYFGEGSWLTVV.

This chain connects TRBV5-1 to TRBJ2-1; 10 nucleotides line up with TRBD1. CDR3 length: 16 amino acids. CDR1 and CDR2 from the germline V gene are SGHRS and YFSETQ. V lost 6 bases to trimming and J lost 6 bases; unmatched junction nucleotides: 12. CDR3 residues: CASTKRGQGSGNEQFF. CDR3 coding DNA: TGCGCCAGCACGAAACGGGGACAGGGGTCTGGCAATGAGCAGTTCTTC. The whole variable domain, remainder taken from reference TRBV5-1 and TRBJ2-1, is KAGVTQTPRYLIKTRGQQVTLSCSPISGHRSVSWYQQTPGQGLQFLFEYFSETQRNKGNFPGRFSGRQFSNSRSEMNVSTLELGDSALYLCASTKRGQGSGNEQFFGPGTRLTVL.